What follows are 20 T cell receptor beta chains derived from one specimen sequenced in a study of blood T cells in healthy people across ages. The second PCR ran 7 to 11 cycles with a sample-barcoded 5' primer and J-beta primers. TCRdb used MiXCR to reprocess the 5' RACE reads, holding one entry per CDR3 protein. The profile covers around 990,000 distinct CDR3 sequences, with 20% to 25% appearing a single time and about 0.69% taken by the ten largest. The sample also formed part of further work on T cells of mothers and their children.

The sequencing input was blood. These receptor sequences come from a girl aged 2 to 9 in good health.

The CDR3 spells CASSLARGKNYGYTF. The CDR3 nucleotides are TGTGCCAGCAGCTTAGCGCGGGGCAAGAACTATGGCTACACCTTC. V is TRBV5-6 and J is TRBJ1-2, with D tentatively TRBD1 (5 bases). This CDR3 has 15 residues. CDR1 SGHDT and CDR2 YYEEEE come from the germline V gene. V was shortened by 2 bases and J by 2 bases, with 13 bases between the two germline ends. Variable domain in full (rest from reference TRBV5-6 and TRBJ1-2): DAGVTQSPTHLIKTRGQQVTLRCSPKSGHDTVSWYQQALGQGPQFIFQYYEEEERQRGNFPDRFSGHQFPNYSSELNVNALLLGDSALYLCASSLARGKNYGYTFGSGTRLTVV.

This chain joins TRBV19 and TRBJ1-5, with unresolved D. Germline values: CDR1 LNHDA, CDR2 SQIVND (reference sequence). This CDR3 contains 15 residues. V lost 3 bases and J 0 bases, leaving 9 bases between the germline ends. CDR3 residues: CASSMVRLSNQPQHF. CDR3 coding DNA: TGTGCCAGTAGTATGGTACGACTTAGCAATCAGCCCCAGCATTTT.

This chain connects TRBV7-8 to TRBJ2-3; 8 bases agree with TRBD2. Per germline, CDR1 SGHVS and CDR2 FQNEAQ. CDR3 length: 16 amino acids. The J segment lost 3 bases and the V segment lost 3 bases, leaving 8 bases of the junction unmatched. The CDR3 region is CASSFVSGVSTDTQYF. In nucleotides, the CDR3 is TGTGCCAGCAGCTTTGTTAGCGGGGTATCGACAGATACGCAGTATTTT.

The rearrangement links TRBV20-1 to TRBJ2-6; no firm D call. Deletions cut 3 bases from V and 0 bases from J, with 6 bases between. Germline V gives CDR1 DFQATT, CDR2 SNEGSKA (reference sequence). CDR3 size: 14 residues. In DNA form, the CDR3 reads TGCAGTGCTAGTCAAAGCTCTGGGGCCAACGTCCTGACTTTC. Translating it yields CSASQSSGANVLTF.

The chain employs TRBV3-1 and TRBJ2-5, with 8 bases aligning to TRBD2. Trimming took 1 base from V and 1 from J; bases not matched to a gene: 8. The CDR3 runs to 17 residues. Germline CDR1 reads LGHDT; CDR2 reads YNNKEL (reference sequence). CDR3 in DNA: TGTGCCAGCAGCCAAGTATCCCCTAGCGGGTCCCAAGAGACCCAGTACTTC. It codes for CASSQVSPSGSQETQYF.

The V and J genes are TRBV5-1 and TRBJ1-1; TRBD1 might be the D (5 bases). Between the trimmed V and J ends, which lost 4 bases and 1 base, there was a span of 14 bases. The CDR3 covers 15 residues. In germline, CDR1 is SGHRS, CDR2 YFSETQ. Written as DNA, the CDR3 is TGCGCCAGCAGCGTCGGCGGGGGACGGAACACTGAAGCTTTCTTT. As protein: CASSVGGGRNTEAFF.

The chain joins TRBV11-2 to TRBJ2-7; 9 bases are shared with TRBD1. The V gene's germline CDR1 is SGHAT and CDR2 FQNNGV. V shed 3 bases, J shed 3 bases, and the junction held 12 bases outside the gene matches. This CDR3 has 17 amino acids. The CDR3 nucleotides are TGTGCCAGCAGCTTCGTATTCCCGGGACAGGGTTTCTACGAGCAGTACTTC. Translation gives CASSFVFPGQGFYEQYF.

There are many counts of this clonotype. V is TRBV5-1 and J is TRBJ1-2; D uncertain. Germline V gene sequence: CDR1 SGHRS, CDR2 YFSETQ. Trimming removed 4 bases at V and 8 bases at J, with 18 bases between. The CDR3 consists of 14 residues. The CDR3 loop is CASSDRVLGYGYTF. The CDR3 DNA sequence: TGCGCCAGCAGCGACCGGGTCCTAGGCTACGGCTACACCTTC.

A few counts support this clonotype. The J gene is TRBJ2-7, the V gene TRBV11-2; D might be TRBD2 (6 bases). Per germline, CDR1 SGHAT and CDR2 FQNNGV. The length of the CDR3 is 18 residues. Trimming pared 0 bases from V and 0 bases from J, leaving 18 bases between. As DNA, the CDR3 is TGTGCCAGCAGCTTAGATGTAGGGGCCGGACTACGCTCCTACGAGCAGTACTTC. This codes for CASSLDVGAGLRSYEQYF.

The V and J genes are TRBV12-3 or TRBV12-4 and TRBJ2-5; 7 nucleotides match TRBD1. Losses at the gene ends were 2 bases for V and 5 bases for J; bases not matched to a gene: 5. The CDR3 consists of 14 residues. In nucleotides, the CDR3 is TGTGCCAGCAGTTTAAACCTACAGGGGGAGACCCAGTACTTC. This encodes CASSLNLQGETQYF.

The sample holds a few counts of this clonotype. The conserved phenylalanine or tryptophan normally closing the CDR3 is absent here, so this likely arose from a read error. The chain links TRBV29-1 to TRBJ1-2; no clear D. This CDR3 region has 15 residues. CDR1 is SQVTM and CDR2 is ANQGSEA in the germline V gene. V was trimmed by 3 bases and J by 3 bases, leaving 17 bases between them. The chain's CDR3 is CSVESYVRSHYGYTL. DNA for the CDR3: TGCAGCGTTGAGTCTTACGTGCGGAGTCACTATGGCTACACCCTC.

The V call is TRBV20-1, the J call TRBJ1-5; a weak D match, TRBD1 (6 bases). V was trimmed by 6 bases and J by 0 bases, leaving 12 bases between them. Per the germline V gene, CDR1 is DFQATT and CDR2 is SNEGSKA (reference sequence). The CDR3 is 14 amino acids. The CDR3 protein is CSALRGTSNQPQHF. The DNA for the CDR3 is TGCAGTGCCCTAAGGGGGACTAGCAATCAGCCCCAGCATTTT.

This clonotype was counted only a few times. The V and J genes are TRBV27 and TRBJ2-7, with TRBD2 matching 7 bases. Germline CDR1 reads MNHEY; CDR2 reads SMNVEV (reference sequence). The CDR3 length is 14 residues. Losses at the gene ends were 4 bases for V and 6 bases for J; bases not matched to a gene: 9. The CDR3: CASSWGGSLIEQYF. The CDR3 DNA reads TGTGCCAGCAGTTGGGGCGGGAGTCTGATCGAGCAGTACTTC.

A few counts support this clonotype. The chain couples TRBV12-3 or TRBV12-4 to TRBJ2-1; no definite D call. The CDR3 length is 15 residues. V shed 5 bases and J shed 4 bases, with 15 bases lying between them. For the CDR3, the DNA is TGTGCCAGCAGTAATTCCCGGACCCTATACAATGAGCAGTTCTTC. Translation: CASSNSRTLYNEQFF.

In its sample, this clonotype was seen a few times. The chain is built from TRBV6-2 or TRBV6-3 and TRBJ2-7, with D perhaps TRBD2 (7 bases). Trimming cost V 6 bases and J 2 bases, with 17 bases left between them. Germline CDR1 is MNHEY and CDR2 is SVGEGT. There are 15 residues in the CDR3. This CDR3 reads CASRSGGGPTYEQYF. The CDR3 nucleotides read TGTGCCAGCAGATCCGGCGGGGGCCCCACCTACGAGCAGTACTTC.

Only a few counts were recorded for this clonotype. The V and J genes are TRBV3-1 and TRBJ1-2; no definite D call. The length of the CDR3 is 14 residues. The germline V and J ends were trimmed by 0 bases and 1 base, with 6 bases remaining between them. Per the germline V gene, CDR1 is LGHDT and CDR2 is YNNKEL (reference sequence). The CDR3 DNA reads as TGTGCCAGCAGCCAAGAGGGCAGTAACTATGGCTACACCTTC. Residues: CASSQEGSNYGYTF.

V is TRBV11-3 and J is TRBJ2-1; D remains ambiguous. CDR1 is SGHNT and CDR2 is YENEEA in the germline V gene. This CDR3 spans 14 amino acids. V lost 3 bases and J lost 5, with 11 bases in between. CDR3 DNA sequence: TGTGCCAGCAGCTTGGACGGGCAGGACAATGAGCAGTTCTTC. Protein product: CASSLDGQDNEQFF.

This chain connects TRBV6-1 to TRBJ2-7; TRBD2 agrees at 7 bases. Germline V CDR1 and CDR2: MNHNS, SASEGT. The CDR3 is made up of 13 amino acids. The ends lost 11 bases at V and 1 base at J; junction bases unmatched: 8. This CDR3 reads CALLAGESYEQYF. CDR3 in DNA: TGTGCCCTCCTGGCGGGGGAGTCCTACGAGCAGTACTTC.

Only a few counts were recorded for this clonotype. The CDR3 DNA sequence: TGCAGCGTTGAGTTAAGTCTCATGGGAAAAGAGACCCAGTACTTC. Protein product: CSVELSLMGKETQYF. V and J are TRBV29-1 and TRBJ2-5, with D hard to call. The CDR3 length is 15 residues. CDR1 SQVTM and CDR2 ANQGSEA come from the germline V gene. V was pared by 3 bases and J by 3 bases, with 17 bases between.

The genes are TRBV7-9 and TRBJ2-3; 7 bases are a match to TRBD2. V trimming: 0 bases; J trimming: 4 bases; junction bases outside the gene matches: 10. The V gene's germline CDR1 is SEHNR and CDR2 FQNEAQ (reference sequence). The CDR3 is made up of 17 amino acids. The CDR3 sequence is CASSLALASGVADTQYF. DNA for the CDR3: TGTGCCAGCAGCTTAGCACTAGCGAGCGGCGTTGCAGATACGCAGTATTTT.